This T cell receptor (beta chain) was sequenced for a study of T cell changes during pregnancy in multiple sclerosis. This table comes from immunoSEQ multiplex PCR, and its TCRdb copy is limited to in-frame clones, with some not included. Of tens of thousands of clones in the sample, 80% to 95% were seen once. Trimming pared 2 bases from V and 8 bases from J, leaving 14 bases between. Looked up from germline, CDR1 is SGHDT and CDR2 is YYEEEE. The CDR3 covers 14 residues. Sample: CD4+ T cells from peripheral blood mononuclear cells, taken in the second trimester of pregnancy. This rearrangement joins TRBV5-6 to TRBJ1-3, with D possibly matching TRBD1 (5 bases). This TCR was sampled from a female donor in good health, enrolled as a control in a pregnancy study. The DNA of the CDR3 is TGTGCCAGCAGCTTAGAAACAGGAGGGGACACCATATATTTT. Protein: CASSLETGGDTIYF.